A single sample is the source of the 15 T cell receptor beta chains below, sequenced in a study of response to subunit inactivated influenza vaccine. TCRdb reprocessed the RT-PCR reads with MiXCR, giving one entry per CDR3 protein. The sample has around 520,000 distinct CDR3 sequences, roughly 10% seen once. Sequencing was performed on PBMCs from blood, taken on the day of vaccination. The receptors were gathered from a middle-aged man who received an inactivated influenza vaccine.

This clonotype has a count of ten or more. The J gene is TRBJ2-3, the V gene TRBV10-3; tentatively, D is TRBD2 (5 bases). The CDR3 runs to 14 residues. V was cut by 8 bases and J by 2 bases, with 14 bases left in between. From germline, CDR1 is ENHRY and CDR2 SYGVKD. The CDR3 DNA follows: TGTGCCATCCGGCGAGGGAGCGACACAGATACGCAGTATTTT. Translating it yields CAIRRGSDTDTQYF.

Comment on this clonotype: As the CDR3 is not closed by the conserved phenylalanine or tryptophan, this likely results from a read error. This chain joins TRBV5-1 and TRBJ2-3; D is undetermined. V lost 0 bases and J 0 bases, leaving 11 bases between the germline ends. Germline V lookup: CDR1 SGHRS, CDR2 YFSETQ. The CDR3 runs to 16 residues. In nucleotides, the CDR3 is TGCGCCAGCAGCTTGGCCGTTACGGTTAGCACAGATACGCAGTATTGT. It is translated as CASSLAVTVSTDTQYC.

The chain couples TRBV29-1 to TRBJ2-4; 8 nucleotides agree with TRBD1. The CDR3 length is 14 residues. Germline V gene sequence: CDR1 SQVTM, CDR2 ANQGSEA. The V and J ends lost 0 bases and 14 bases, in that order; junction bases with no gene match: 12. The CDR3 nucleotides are TGCAGCGTTGAAGATCTCCTGACAGGGGCCACAGAGTACTTC. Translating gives CSVEDLLTGATEYF.

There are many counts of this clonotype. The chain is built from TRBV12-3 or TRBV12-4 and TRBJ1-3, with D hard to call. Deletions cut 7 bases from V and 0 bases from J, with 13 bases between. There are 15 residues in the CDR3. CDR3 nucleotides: TGTGCCAGCACCCCAAGAGCCTCCTCTGGAAACACCATATATTTT. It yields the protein CASTPRASSGNTIYF.

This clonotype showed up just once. The CDR3 region is CASSQLAGAGNEQFF. The CDR3 DNA reads TGCGCCAGCAGCCAACTAGCGGGGGCTGGCAATGAGCAGTTCTTC. The chain is built from TRBV4-3 and TRBJ2-1; 10 bases agree with TRBD2. This CDR3 spans 15 amino acids. CDR1 is LGHNA, CDR2 YSLEER, per germline. V lost 2 bases and J lost 6; bases outside the gene matches: 4.

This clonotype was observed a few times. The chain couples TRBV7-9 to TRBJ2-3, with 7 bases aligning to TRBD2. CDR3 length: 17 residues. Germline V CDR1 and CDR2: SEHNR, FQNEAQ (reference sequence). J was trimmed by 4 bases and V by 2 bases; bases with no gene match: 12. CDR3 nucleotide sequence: TGTGCCAGCAGCTTAAGGGAGCGCGGGAGAGTCCCAGATACGCAGTATTTT. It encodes CASSLRERGRVPDTQYF.

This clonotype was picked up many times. The CDR3 region has the DNA TGTGCCAGCATCATAGCTTCCGGGACAGGGAATGGCTACACCTTC. Protein: CASIIASGTGNGYTF. V and J are TRBV5-5 and TRBJ1-2; 9 bases are a match to TRBD1. The CDR3 has 15 amino acids. Germline values: CDR1 SGHKS, CDR2 YYEKEE (reference sequence). Losses at the gene ends were 6 bases for V and 6 bases for J; bases not matched to a gene: 12.

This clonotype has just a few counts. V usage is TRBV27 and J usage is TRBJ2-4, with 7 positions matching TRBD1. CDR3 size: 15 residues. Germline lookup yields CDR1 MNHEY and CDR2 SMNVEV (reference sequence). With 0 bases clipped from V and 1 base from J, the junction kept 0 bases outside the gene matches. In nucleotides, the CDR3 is TGTGCCAGCAGTTTATCCAGGGGGGCCAAAAACATTCAGTACTTC. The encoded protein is CASSLSRGAKNIQYF.

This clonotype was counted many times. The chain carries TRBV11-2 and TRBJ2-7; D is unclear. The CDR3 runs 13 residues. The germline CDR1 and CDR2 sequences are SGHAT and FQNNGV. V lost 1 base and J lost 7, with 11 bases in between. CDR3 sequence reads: CASSLGFLGEQYF. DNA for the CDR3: TGTGCCAGCAGCTTAGGGTTCTTGGGAGAGCAGTACTTC.

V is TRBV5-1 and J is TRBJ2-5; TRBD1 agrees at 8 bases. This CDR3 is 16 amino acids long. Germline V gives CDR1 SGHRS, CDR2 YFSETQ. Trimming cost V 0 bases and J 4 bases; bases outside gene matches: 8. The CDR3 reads CASSLVGQGSRETQYF. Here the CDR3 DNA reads TGCGCCAGCAGCTTGGTTGGACAGGGAAGTCGAGAGACCCAGTACTTC.

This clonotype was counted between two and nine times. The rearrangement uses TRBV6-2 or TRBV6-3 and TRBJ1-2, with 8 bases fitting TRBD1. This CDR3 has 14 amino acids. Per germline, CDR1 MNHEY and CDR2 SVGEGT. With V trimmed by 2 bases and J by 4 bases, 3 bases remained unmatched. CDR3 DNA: TGTGCCAGCAGTTACCAGGGGGCGTCCTATGGCTACACCTTC. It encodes CASSYQGASYGYTF.

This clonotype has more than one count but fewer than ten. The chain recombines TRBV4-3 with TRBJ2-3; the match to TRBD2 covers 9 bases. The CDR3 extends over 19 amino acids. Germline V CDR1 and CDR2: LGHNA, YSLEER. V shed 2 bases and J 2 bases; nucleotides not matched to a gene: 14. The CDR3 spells CASSQNAYTSGPFTDTQYF. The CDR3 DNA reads TGCGCCAGCAGCCAAAATGCCTACACTAGCGGGCCCTTCACAGATACGCAGTATTTT.

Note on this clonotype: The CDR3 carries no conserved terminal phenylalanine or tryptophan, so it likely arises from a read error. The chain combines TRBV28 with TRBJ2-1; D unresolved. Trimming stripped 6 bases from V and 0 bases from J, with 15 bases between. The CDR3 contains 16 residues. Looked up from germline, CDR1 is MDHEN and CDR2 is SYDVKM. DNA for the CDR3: TGTGCCAGCAGCCGTATCGATTTAAGCTCCTACAATGAGCAGTTCTAC. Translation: CASSRIDLSSYNEQFY.

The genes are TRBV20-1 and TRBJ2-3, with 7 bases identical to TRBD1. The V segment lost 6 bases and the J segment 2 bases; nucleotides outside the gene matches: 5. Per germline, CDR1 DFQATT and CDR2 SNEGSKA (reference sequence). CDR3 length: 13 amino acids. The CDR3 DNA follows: TGCAGTGCATCGGGACAGCCCACAGATACGCAGTATTTT. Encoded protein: CSASGQPTDTQYF.

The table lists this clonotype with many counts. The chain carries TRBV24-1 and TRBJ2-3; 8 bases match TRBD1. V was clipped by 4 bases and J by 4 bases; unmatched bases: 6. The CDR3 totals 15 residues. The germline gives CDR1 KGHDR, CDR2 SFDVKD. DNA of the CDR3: TGTGCCACCAGTGACTTCGGACAGGGCCCAGATACGCAGTATTTT. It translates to CATSDFGQGPDTQYF.